Ten or more counts support the clone carrying this T cell receptor (beta chain). Its antigen is unidentified. Authors of the study amplified TCR beta CDR3 regions from RNA transcripts. First-round RT-PCR with HTBI primers amplified the TCR CDR3 region. One entry per CDR3 protein results from TCRdb running MiXCR on the multiplex PCR reads. The sample includes hundreds of thousands of distinct CDR3 sequences, approximately 40% of them seen just once. This entry comes from a study of T cells in Graves' hyperthyroidism and ophthalmopathy. Overall study results and limits: Onset of ophthalmopathy came a median approximately 6 months after the model predicted it.

CDR1 is SQVTM and CDR2 is ANQGSEA in the germline V gene. Trimming removed 6 bases from V and 3 bases from J, with 14 bases in between. The CDR3 totals 13 residues. This TCR derives from a woman in her thirties or forties with Graves' hyperthyroidism. Material for sequencing was blood. J is TRBJ1-1 and V is TRBV29-1; maybe TRBD1 (5 bases). The CDR3 here is CSVIIGGYTEAFF. The CDR3 nucleotides are TGCAGCGTAATAATTGGGGGATACACTGAAGCTTTCTTT.